This T cell receptor beta chain was identified during a study of shared clonotypes between healthy human individuals. This CDR3 has 17 amino acids. The germline V and J ends were trimmed by 4 bases and 0 bases, with 18 bases remaining between them. Germline loops: CDR1 MGHRA, CDR2 YSYEKL. Naive CD8 cells, CD45RO-negative and positively selected for CCR7, excluded terminally differentiated effector memory CD45RA+ cells. Concerning this clone itself: The antigen is not known.

The study's findings and limits: The naive CD4 repertoires of several donors were compared, and approximately 4.5% of clonotypes were shared.

Sequencing was at deep level. Profiled with immunoSEQ multiplex PCR; TCRdb holds only in-frame clones, not every one. This sample carries nearly 2 million clones, just under 95% of them seen once, and the ten largest clones take 0.9% to 1.5%. The V gene is TRBV4-1, the J gene TRBJ1-1; D is unresolved. Sequencing was done on a sample of naive CD8+ T cells sorted from blood. The source is a man younger than 30 in good health. The CDR3 loop is CASSREDSPYMNTEAFF. Here the CDR3 DNA reads TGCGCCAGCAGCCGAGAGGACTCTCCTTATATGAACACTGAAGCTTTCTTT.